A selection of T cell receptor beta chains follows, all from one sample in a study of stem cell transplantation in POMP-related autoinflammatory disease. Sequenced by immunoSEQ multiplex PCR; TCRdb stores in-frame clones only, minus some. The top ten clones hold about 0.69% of a sample with 68,000 or so clones, approximately 91% of them seen once. The specimen comprised CD4+ T cells from PBMCs, sampled after stem cell transplantation. The source of these receptors is a human patient with POMP-related autoinflammation and immune dysregulation (PRAID). Among the T cells, some may be from the graft donor. Each CDR3 is given with its conserved first and last residue. The D gene is left open where the match is weak. Not all rows give a size; the values are once, few, many and, for expanded clones, a class.

v_call	clone_size	j_call	d_call	cdr3_aa	cdr3_nt
TRBV5-1	.	TRBJ2-2	.	CASSLVPGELFF	TGCGCCAGCAGCTTGGTACCCGGGGAGCTGTTTTTT
TRBV28	.	TRBJ1-4	.	CASSLRANPGFF	TGTGCCAGCAGTTTAAGAGCGAACCCGGGGTTTTTT
TRBV6-2/TRBV6-3	.	TRBJ1-6	TRBD1	CASSFLGQENSPLHF	TGTGCCAGCAGTTTTTTGGGACAGGAGAATTCACCCCTCCACTTT
TRBV7-3	once	TRBJ2-3	.	CASSLDGDTQYF	TGTGCCAGCAGCTTAGACGGAGATACGCAGTATTTT
TRBV5-4	.	TRBJ2-7	TRBD2	CARPLIGREFDEQYF	TGTGCCAGACCTCTTATCGGGCGGGAGTTCGACGAGCAGTACTTC
TRBV4-1	.	TRBJ1-6	.	CASSQVVRVSSYNSPLHF	TGCGCCAGCAGCCAAGTTGTCAGGGTGAGCTCCTATAATTCACCCCTCCACTTT
TRBV7-9	.	TRBJ2-3	.	CASSLVAGWGWTDTQYF	TGTGCCAGCAGCTTAGTCGCGGGGTGGGGTTGGACAGATACGCAGTATTTT
TRBV29-1	once	TRBJ1-1	.	CSVETAQEAFF	TGCAGCGTTGAGACGGCTCAAGAAGCTTTCTTT
TRBV25-1	.	TRBJ2-4	TRBD1	CASSGPGQGNIQYF	TGTGCCAGCAGTGGTCCGGGACAGGGAAACATTCAGTACTTC
TRBV18	.	TRBJ2-3	.	CASSPRTDTDTQYF	TGTGCCAGCTCACCGAGGACGGACACAGATACGCAGTATTTT
TRBV5-1	.	TRBJ2-7	TRBD2	CASSPGLAGGYEQYF	TGCGCCAGCAGCCCAGGACTAGCGGGAGGGTACGAGCAGTACTTC
TRBV5-1	.	TRBJ2-1	.	CASSLRQNTLNEQFF	TGCGCCAGCAGCTTGAGACAGAATACACTCAATGAGCAGTTCTTC
TRBV7-8	.	TRBJ1-4	.	CASSRSGAGDEKLFF	TGTGCCAGCAGCCGATCGGGGGCAGGGGATGAAAAACTGTTTTTT
TRBV20-1	.	TRBJ1-6	.	CSASPQAKSSSYNSPLHF	TGCAGTGCTAGTCCTCAGGCAAAGAGCAGTTCCTATAATTCACCCCTCCACTTT
TRBV5-8	.	TRBJ1-1	.	CASSLYGETEAFF	TGTGCCAGCAGCTTGTACGGGGAAACTGAAGCTTTCTTT
TRBV5-1	.	TRBJ2-3	.	CASSFRADTQYF	TGCGCCAGCAGCTTCAGGGCGGATACGCAGTATTTT
TRBV6-1	.	TRBJ2-5	.	CASSEGRETQYF	TGTGCCAGCAGTGAAGGGAGGGAGACCCAGTACTTC
TRBV5-1	.	TRBJ1-4	.	CASKTSTNEKLFF	TGCGCCAGCAAGACCTCAACTAATGAAAAACTGTTTTTT
TRBV11-3	.	TRBJ1-1	.	CASSLKFYSHRTEAFF	TGTGCCAGCAGCTTAAAGTTTTACAGTCACAGGACTGAAGCTTTCTTT
TRBV20-1	.	TRBJ2-1	.	CSASGNNEQFF	TGCAGTGCTAGCGGTAACAATGAGCAGTTCTTC
TRBV28	.	TRBJ1-1	.	CASSLPASGTEAFF	TGTGCCAGCAGTCTCCCGGCATCCGGCACTGAAGCTTTCTTT
TRBV28	.	TRBJ2-1	.	CASSVSGYSYNEQFF	TGTGCCAGCAGTGTTAGCGGTTACTCCTACAATGAGCAGTTCTTC
TRBV5-4	.	TRBJ2-3	.	CASRHGHVSTDTQYF	TGTGCCAGCAGACACGGACACGTATCCACAGATACGCAGTATTTT
TRBV18	.	TRBJ1-1	TRBD1	CASSPQGALNTEAFF	TGTGCCAGCTCACCTCAGGGGGCGCTGAACACTGAAGCTTTCTTT
TRBV10-3	.	TRBJ1-4	.	CAISEATGEKLFF	TGTGCCATCAGTGAAGCAACCGGTGAAAAACTGTTTTTT
TRBV3-1/TRBV3-2	.	TRBJ2-5	TRBD2	CASSQGPTSWVGWETQYF	TGTGCCAGCAGCCAAGGCCCGACTAGCTGGGTGGGGTGGGAGACCCAGTACTTC
TRBV29-1	.	TRBJ1-6	.	CSVRPIRPDESSYNSPLHF	TGCAGCGTGAGGCCTATACGACCAGACGAGAGCTCCTATAATTCACCCCTCCACTTT
TRBV30	once	TRBJ2-1	TRBD2	CAWVGGSSYNEQFF	TGTGCCTGGGTGGGCGGGAGCTCCTACAATGAGCAGTTCTTC